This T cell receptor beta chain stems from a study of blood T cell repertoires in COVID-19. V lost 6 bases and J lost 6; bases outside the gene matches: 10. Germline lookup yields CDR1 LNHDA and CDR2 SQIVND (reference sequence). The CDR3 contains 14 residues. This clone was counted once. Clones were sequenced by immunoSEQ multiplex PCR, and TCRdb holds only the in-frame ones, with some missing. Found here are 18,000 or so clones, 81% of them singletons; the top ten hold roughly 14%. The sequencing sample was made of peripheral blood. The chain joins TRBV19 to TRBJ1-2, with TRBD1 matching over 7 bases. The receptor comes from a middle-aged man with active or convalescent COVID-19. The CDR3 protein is CASRQTGPWDGYTF. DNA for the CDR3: TGTGCCAGTAGGCAGACAGGGCCATGGGATGGCTACACCTTC.